These T cell receptor beta chains were read from a single sample in a study of OX40 agonist ivuxolimab in advanced cancers. TCRdb's copy holds only in-frame clones and misses some; the assay was immunoSEQ multiplex PCR. The data hold 40,000 to 50,000 clones, with around 85% observed a single time. The sequencing used CD4+ or CD8+ T cells sorted from blood, collected in a trial of the OX40 agonist ivuxolimab. The receptor set was obtained from an adult with an advanced solid tumor such as melanoma, head and neck, liver or kidney cancer. The CDR3 runs from the conserved cysteine through the conserved F or W. The order of the fields is clone size, J gene, D gene, CDR3 length, V gene, CDR3 DNA, CDR3 protein. A D gene is named only where the DNA matches it firmly. For some rows the clone size is stated as once, few or many, or as a class when expanded; others skip it.

clone_size: NA; j_call: TRBJ2-2; d_call: TRBD2; cdr3_length: 17; v_call: TRBV7-9; cdr3_nt: TGTGCCAGCAGCACTCCGGGACTAGCGGGGCCAGCCGGGGAGCTGTTTTTT; cdr3_aa: CASSTPGLAGPAGELFF
clone_size: NA; j_call: TRBJ2-1; d_call: TRBD1; cdr3_length: 15; v_call: TRBV5-6; cdr3_nt: TGTGCCAGCAGCTGGGGGACAGGGGCCTACAATGAGCAGTTCTTC; cdr3_aa: CASSWGTGAYNEQFF
clone_size: NA; j_call: TRBJ2-7; d_call: NA; cdr3_length: 12; v_call: TRBV28; cdr3_nt: TGTGCCAGCACCGTGGGGGGACGCGAGCAGTACTTC; cdr3_aa: CASTVGGREQYF
clone_size: NA; j_call: TRBJ2-1; d_call: NA; cdr3_length: 10; v_call: TRBV28; cdr3_nt: TGTGCCAGCAGTTTTCGGGAGCAGTTCTTC; cdr3_aa: CASSFREQFF
clone_size: few; j_call: TRBJ2-3; d_call: NA; cdr3_length: 17; v_call: TRBV21-1; cdr3_nt: TGTGCCAGCAGCAAAGGGGGCCCACCTGGAGGCACAGATACGCAGTATTTT; cdr3_aa: CASSKGGPPGGTDTQYF
clone_size: NA; j_call: TRBJ1-5; d_call: TRBD1; cdr3_length: 13; v_call: TRBV2; cdr3_nt: TGTGCCAGTAACAGGGGCCGCAATCAGCCCCAGCATTTT; cdr3_aa: CASNRGRNQPQHF
clone_size: NA; j_call: TRBJ1-5; d_call: NA; cdr3_length: 15; v_call: TRBV28; cdr3_nt: TGTGCCAGCAGTTCACCAGGGGAAAGCAATCAGCCCCAGCATTTT; cdr3_aa: CASSSPGESNQPQHF
clone_size: NA; j_call: TRBJ2-3; d_call: NA; cdr3_length: 12; v_call: TRBV29-1; cdr3_nt: TGCAGCGTTGAGCCGGCCACAGATACGCAGTATTTT; cdr3_aa: CSVEPATDTQYF
clone_size: NA; j_call: TRBJ2-5; d_call: TRBD1; cdr3_length: 17; v_call: TRBV12-5; cdr3_nt: TGTGCTAGTGCCGAGGGACAGGGAACGCTGTTGCAAGAGACCCAGTACTTC; cdr3_aa: CASAEGQGTLLQETQYF
clone_size: NA; j_call: TRBJ1-4; d_call: NA; cdr3_length: 16; v_call: TRBV19; cdr3_nt: TGTGCCAGTACTTCAGGACAGACCCAAACTAATGAAAAACTGTTTTTT; cdr3_aa: CASTSGQTQTNEKLFF
clone_size: NA; j_call: TRBJ2-3; d_call: NA; cdr3_length: 13; v_call: TRBV7-2; cdr3_nt: TGTGCCAGCAGCTTAGTAGGGACAGATACGCAGTATTTT; cdr3_aa: CASSLVGTDTQYF
clone_size: NA; j_call: TRBJ2-1; d_call: TRBD2; cdr3_length: 15; v_call: TRBV5-1; cdr3_nt: TGCGCCAGCTCGGTCGCGGGGAGGGGATACAATGAGCAGTTCTTC; cdr3_aa: CASSVAGRGYNEQFF
clone_size: NA; j_call: TRBJ2-4; d_call: NA; cdr3_length: 17; v_call: TRBV4-2; cdr3_nt: TGTGCCAGCAGCCAAGATAAGGGGGGTGGTGATATAAACATTCAGTACTTC; cdr3_aa: CASSQDKGGGDINIQYF
clone_size: NA; j_call: TRBJ2-5; d_call: NA; cdr3_length: 12; v_call: TRBV19; cdr3_nt: TGTGCCTGTAGCGGAGGCTCTGAGACCCAGTACTTC; cdr3_aa: CACSGGSETQYF
clone_size: NA; j_call: TRBJ1-3; d_call: NA; cdr3_length: 15; v_call: TRBV18; cdr3_nt: TGTGCCAGCTCAGTAGGGGGAAGGACTGGAAACACCATATATTTT; cdr3_aa: CASSVGGRTGNTIYF
clone_size: NA; j_call: TRBJ1-4; d_call: NA; cdr3_length: 11; v_call: TRBV20-1; cdr3_nt: TGCAGTGCTTCCAAGGAGGAAAAACTGTTTTTT; cdr3_aa: CSASKEEKLFF
clone_size: NA; j_call: TRBJ2-5; d_call: TRBD2; cdr3_length: 15; v_call: TRBV29-1; cdr3_nt: TGCAGCGTTGGCCTAGGTGGGGGGGTCGGAGAGACCCAGTACTTC; cdr3_aa: CSVGLGGGVGETQYF
clone_size: NA; j_call: TRBJ1-1; d_call: NA; cdr3_length: 14; v_call: TRBV11-2; cdr3_nt: TGTGCCAGCAGCTTCGGCACCAGTAACACTGAAGCTTTCTTT; cdr3_aa: CASSFGTSNTEAFF
clone_size: NA; j_call: TRBJ2-5; d_call: TRBD1; cdr3_length: 14; v_call: TRBV7-8; cdr3_nt: TGTGCCAGCAGCCAAAACAGGGGCGGGGAGACCCAGTACTTC; cdr3_aa: CASSQNRGGETQYF
clone_size: NA; j_call: TRBJ2-5; d_call: NA; cdr3_length: 14; v_call: TRBV10-3; cdr3_nt: TGTGCCATCACGAAGGATCCATACCAAGAGACCCAGTACTTC; cdr3_aa: CAITKDPYQETQYF
clone_size: NA; j_call: TRBJ2-3; d_call: NA; cdr3_length: 15; v_call: TRBV15; cdr3_nt: TGTGCCACCAGCAGAGACAAGACCCCCTCAGATACGCAGTATTTT; cdr3_aa: CATSRDKTPSDTQYF
clone_size: NA; j_call: TRBJ2-3; d_call: TRBD2; cdr3_length: 18; v_call: TRBV7-2; cdr3_nt: TGTGCCAGCAGCCCAGGGACTAGCGGGGGGCGTAGCACAGATACGCAGTATTTT; cdr3_aa: CASSPGTSGGRSTDTQYF
clone_size: NA; j_call: TRBJ2-2; d_call: NA; cdr3_length: 12; v_call: TRBV18; cdr3_nt: TGTGCCAGCAAGAATAGGCACGGGGAGCTGTTTTTT; cdr3_aa: CASKNRHGELFF
clone_size: NA; j_call: TRBJ2-4; d_call: NA; cdr3_length: 16; v_call: TRBV4-3; cdr3_nt: TGCGCCAGCAGCCAAGGTGCAAGCCTAGCCAAAAACATTCAGTACTTC; cdr3_aa: CASSQGASLAKNIQYF
clone_size: NA; j_call: TRBJ2-2; d_call: NA; cdr3_length: 15; v_call: TRBV5-8; cdr3_nt: TGTGCCAGCAGCTCCCGACACCGGTCGACCGGGGAGCTGTTTTTT; cdr3_aa: CASSSRHRSTGELFF